Following are 8 T cell receptor beta chains from one sample sequenced in a study of blood T cell repertoires in COVID-19 (dated by TCRdb to 2020 to 2021). Receptors were amplified or captured by the immunoSEQ multiplex PCR assay. Imported from immuneACCESS, the table was reduced by TCRdb to in-frame sequences with V and J called. These copies leave out some clones; in studies compared against another copy, an unresolved V gene accounts for under half, and the cause of the remainder is not known. The sample table lists around 250,000 clones, around 82% of them with a count of one. The ten largest clones represent about 4.4% of the sample. Sequencing was carried out using peripheral blood. These receptors were collected from a man aged 45 to 65 with active or convalescent COVID-19.

The chain has TRBV5-1 and TRBJ2-1, with TRBD1 matching 8 bases. Trimming at V came to 4 bases and at J to 4 bases, leaving 7 bases not matched to a gene. CDR3 size: 15 residues. CDR1 is SGHRS, CDR2 YFSETQ, per germline. CDR3 sequence (DNA): TGCGCCAGCAGCCCCGGGACAGGCGTATACAATGAGCAGTTCTTC. Translating it yields CASSPGTGVYNEQFF.

This sequence joins TRBV27 and TRBJ2-3; 7 bases are shared with TRBD1. CDR3 length: 15 amino acids. Unmatched junction bases numbered 6, after V lost 2 bases and J lost 4 bases. From germline, CDR1 is MNHEY and CDR2 SMNVEV (reference sequence). The CDR3 reads CASSLLRQGADTQYF. The CDR3 coding sequence is TGTGCCAGCAGTTTACTCCGACAGGGCGCAGATACGCAGTATTTT.

The J gene is TRBJ1-2, the V gene TRBV2; 11 bases map to TRBD1. The junction had 2 bases not matched to a gene; V was cut back by 1 base and J by 4 bases. Per the germline V gene, CDR1 is SNHLY and CDR2 is FYNNEI. The CDR3 has 15 residues. This CDR3 is CASSEEGTGGYGYTF. The CDR3, as DNA: TGTGCCAGCAGTGAAGAAGGGACAGGGGGCTATGGCTACACCTTC.

On this clone: A junction end diverges from the germline sequence, so it may reflect a read error. The V and J genes are TRBV15 and TRBJ1-4; tentative D call: TRBD1 (6 bases). CDR1 and CDR2 from the germline V gene are LNHNV and YYDKDF (reference sequence). The CDR3 covers 11 residues. Here the CDR3 reads CATSRDGTGPF. CDR3 nucleotide sequence: TGTGCCACCAGCAGAGATGGAACAGGGCCTTTT.

The chain links TRBV10-3 to TRBJ2-7; a possible D gene is TRBD2 (6 bases). The CDR3 sequence is 13 residues long. Between the trimmed V and J ends, which lost 10 bases and 1 base, there was a span of 14 bases. CDR1 is ENHRY and CDR2 is SYGVKD in the germline V gene. CDR3 nucleotide sequence: TGTGCCAGCACCGGGACTCAGTCCTACGAGCAGTACTTC. Translation: CASTGTQSYEQYF.

The chain is built from TRBV19 and TRBJ2-7; maybe TRBD2 (6 bases). Germline V gives CDR1 LNHDA, CDR2 SQIVND (reference sequence). The germline V and J ends were trimmed by 3 bases and 0 bases, with 12 bases remaining between them. The CDR3 is made up of 15 amino acids. The CDR3 DNA reads as TGTGCCAGTAGTATTGGAGGGATCCCCTCCTACGAGCAGTACTTC. It is translated as CASSIGGIPSYEQYF.

This clone was found once. The rearrangement links TRBV5-4 to TRBJ1-4; no firm D call. Trimming took off 2 bases at V and 0 bases at J, with 5 bases between the two ends. This CDR3 has 14 residues. Germline V gives CDR1 SGHNT, CDR2 YYREEE (reference sequence). Here the CDR3 reads CASSLFATNEKLFF. The CDR3 coding sequence is TGTGCCAGCAGCTTATTCGCAACTAATGAAAAACTGTTTTTT.

The V and J genes are TRBV29-1 and TRBJ2-2, with a possible D match to TRBD1 (6 bases). The CDR3 totals 14 residues. CDR1 and CDR2 from the germline V gene are SQVTM and ANQGSEA. The V end lost 7 bases, the J end lost 2 bases, and 14 bases lay between the germline ends. The CDR3 region is CSAERGGNTGELFF. In nucleotides, the CDR3 is TGCAGCGCAGAGCGAGGGGGAAACACCGGGGAGCTGTTTTTT.